The 21 T cell receptor beta chains in this list originate from one sample, sequenced in a study of spatial heterogeneity in lung cancer. This sample's time point: sample taken at primary tumor resection. One entry per CDR3 protein results from TCRdb running MiXCR on the 5' RACE reads. Of 40,000 to 50,000 distinct CDR3 sequences in the sample, approximately 15% were seen once. Sample: PBMCs, taken at surgery. Receptors originate from a male donor with early-stage non-small cell lung cancer.

The rearrangement uses TRBV10-3 and TRBJ1-3; D is unclear. This CDR3 contains 12 residues. Germline-derived CDR1 and CDR2 are ENHRY and SYGVKD. V lost 7 bases, J lost 3 bases, and 7 bases lay in between. CDR3 sequence reads: CAITPDGNTIYF. Written as DNA, the CDR3 is TGTGCCATCACCCCAGATGGAAACACCATATATTTT.

A few counts support this clonotype. The chain links TRBV28 to TRBJ2-7; D may match TRBD1 or TRBD2 (5 bases each). Trimming shortened V by 10 bases and J by 3 bases, and 16 bases separated the two germline ends. Germline loops: CDR1 MDHEN, CDR2 SYDVKM. The CDR3 totals 13 residues. The CDR3 loop reads CATCSGQGYEQYF. Here the CDR3 DNA reads TGTGCCACTTGCTCGGGGCAGGGCTACGAGCAGTACTTC.

The chain is built from TRBV9 and TRBJ2-2; D may correspond to TRBD1 or TRBD2 (5 bases each). This CDR3 spans 15 amino acids. V was pared by 3 bases and J by 2 bases, with 11 bases between. The germline V gene has CDR1 SGDLS and CDR2 YYNGEE. As DNA, the CDR3 is TGTGCCAGCAGCGAGCGGACAAGCAACACCGGGGAGCTGTTTTTT. This encodes CASSERTSNTGELFF.

As concerns this clonotype: At one of its ends the junction is not consistent with the germline gene, which may arise from a read error. V is TRBV6-5 and J is TRBJ1-6; 9 bases line up with TRBD1. The CDR3 extends over 14 amino acids. The V gene's germline CDR1 is MNHEY and CDR2 SVGAGI. Here the CDR3 DNA reads TGTGCCGGCAGGAACAGGGGGCATCAGTCACCCCTCCACTTT. This translates into CAGRNRGHQSPLHF.

This clonotype was counted at least ten times. J is TRBJ2-1 and V is TRBV10-1, with 10 bases aligning to TRBD2. From germline, CDR1 is WNHNN and CDR2 SYGVQD (reference sequence). The CDR3 consists of 15 residues. Unmatched junction bases numbered 4, after V lost 6 bases and J lost 2 bases. CDR3 loop: CASRGSGGAYNEQFF. CDR3 in DNA: TGCGCCAGCAGGGGAAGCGGGGGGGCCTACAATGAGCAGTTCTTC.

This clonotype has a count of ten or more. The chain uses TRBV11-3 and TRBJ2-2; D gene ambiguous. CDR3 length: 14 residues. Germline values: CDR1 SGHNT, CDR2 YENEEA. Trimming left V 5 bases short and J 4 bases short, with 11 bases between. CDR3 in amino acids: CASSPLQGTGELFF. In DNA form, the CDR3 reads TGTGCCAGCAGCCCCCTCCAAGGCACCGGGGAGCTGTTTTTT.

At least ten counts were recorded for this clonotype. The chain is built from TRBV28 and TRBJ2-7; D ambiguous. Germline CDR1 is MDHEN and CDR2 is SYDVKM. V lost 4 bases to trimming and J lost 2 bases, with 9 bases between them. The CDR3 is 13 residues long. The CDR3, as DNA: TGTGCCAGCAGTTCGCCAGGTCCCTACGAGCAGTACTTC. This codes for CASSSPGPYEQYF.

This chain uses TRBV6-6 with TRBJ1-2; D possibly corresponds to TRBD1 (5 bases). Trimming took 1 base from V and 6 from J, leaving 9 bases between them. The CDR3 is 13 residues long. In germline, CDR1 is MNHNY, CDR2 SVGAGI (reference sequence). CDR3 in amino acids: CASSYLGVHGYTF. DNA for the CDR3: TGTGCCAGCAGTTACTTAGGGGTACATGGCTACACCTTC.

The chain carries TRBV5-1 and TRBJ2-7; D perhaps matches TRBD2 (5 bases). The V and J ends lost 1 base and 3 bases respectively, with 8 bases between them. CDR1 is SGHRS and CDR2 is YFSETQ in the germline V gene. This CDR3 has 13 residues. CDR3 sequence reads: CASSLFDYYEQYF. CDR3 DNA: TGCGCCAGCAGCTTGTTTGACTACTACGAGCAGTACTTC.

CDR3 coding DNA: TGTGCCAGCAGACCACCGGGACTAGCGGCCTACGAGCAGTACTTC. It is translated as CASRPPGLAAYEQYF. The rearrangement joins TRBV28 to TRBJ2-7, with TRBD2 identical over 11 bases. Unmatched junction bases numbered 6, after V lost 6 bases and J lost 2 bases. Looked up from germline, CDR1 is MDHEN and CDR2 is SYDVKM. The CDR3 contains 15 residues.

This clonotype was found once. The V and J genes are TRBV21-1 and TRBJ1-1; the table's D call, TRBD1, has no DNA check behind it. TRBV21-1 is shown as a pseudogene. CDR3 length equals 16 residues. This CDR3 reads CASSKAVRGADTEAFF. The CDR3 DNA reads TGTGCCAGCAGCAAAGCAGTCAGGGGGGCGGACACTGAAGCTTTCTTT.

This clonotype was detected many times. The V gene is TRBV28, the J gene TRBJ1-4, with TRBD1 matching 8 bases. The CDR3 covers 15 residues. Germline loops: CDR1 MDHEN, CDR2 SYDVKM. V trimming: 3 bases; J trimming: 10 bases; junction bases outside the gene matches: 10. CDR3 loop: CASSFPGDRKTKLFF. The CDR3 nucleotides read TGTGCCAGCAGTTTTCCCGGGGACAGGAAAACAAAACTGTTTTTT. The whole variable domain, filled in from reference TRBV28 and TRBJ1-4, reads DVKVTQSSRYLVKRTGEKVFLECVQDMDHENMFWYRQDPGLGLRLIYFSYDVKMKEKGDIPEGYSVSREKKERFSLILESASTNQTSMYLCASSFPGDRKTKLFFGSGTQLSVL.

This clonotype was seen at least ten times. This chain connects TRBV5-1 to TRBJ2-2, with TRBD2 as a possible D gene (6 bases). Between the trimmed V and J ends, which lost 5 bases and 6 bases, there was a span of 14 bases. The CDR3 loop spans 14 amino acids. Looked up from germline, CDR1 is SGHRS and CDR2 is YFSETQ. This CDR3 is CASSLRASAGELFF. The CDR3 DNA is TGCGCCAGCAGTCTACGGGCTAGCGCCGGGGAGCTGTTTTTT.

This chain connects TRBV11-3 to TRBJ2-5, with TRBD2 identical over 9 bases. J was trimmed by 0 bases and V by 4 bases; bases with no gene match: 0. In germline, CDR1 is SGHNT, CDR2 YENEEA. The CDR3 extends over 14 amino acids. The CDR3 nucleotides read TGTGCCAGCAGCTGGACTAGCGACCAAGAGACCCAGTACTTC. As protein: CASSWTSDQETQYF. Variable domain in full (rest from reference TRBV11-3 and TRBJ2-5): EAGVVQSPRYKIIEKKQPVAFWCNPISGHNTLYWYLQNLGQGPELLIRYENEEAVDDSQLPKDRFSAERLKGVDSTLKIQPAELGDSAVYLCASSWTSDQETQYFGPGTRLLVL.

The chain combines TRBV7-9 with TRBJ2-5; 7 nucleotides match TRBD1. V trimming: 6 bases; J trimming: 6 bases; junction bases outside the gene matches: 4. Germline CDR1 reads SEHNR; CDR2 reads FQNEAQ (reference sequence). The CDR3 runs to 12 residues. CDR3 nucleotides: TGTGCCAGCAGACAGGGGTCGAAGACCCAGTACTTC. Protein sequence: CASRQGSKTQYF. Drawing the rest from reference TRBV7-9 and TRBJ2-5, the complete variable domain is DTGVSQNPRHKITKRGQNVTFRCDPISEHNRLYWYRQTLGQGPEFLTYFQNEAQLEKSRLLSDRFSAERPKGSFSTLEIQRTEQGDSAMYLCASRQGSKTQYFGPGTRLLVL.

Only a few counts were recorded for this clonotype. This rearrangement joins TRBV7-3 to TRBJ2-1; either TRBD1 or TRBD2 may supply D (5 bases each). There are 14 residues in the CDR3. From germline, CDR1 is SGHTA and CDR2 FQGTGA. The germline V and J ends were trimmed by 5 bases and 8 bases, with 16 bases remaining between them. The CDR3 region is CASSPGRTGDEQFF. The CDR3 DNA sequence: TGTGCCAGCAGCCCGGGACGAACTGGGGATGAGCAGTTCTTC.

In its sample, this clonotype was seen many times. The J gene is TRBJ1-1, the V gene TRBV20-1; 7 bases line up with TRBD1. Trimming took 0 bases from V and 2 from J; bases not matched to a gene: 0. The CDR3 has 13 amino acids. CDR1 is DFQATT, CDR2 SNEGSKA, per germline (reference sequence). CDR3 coding DNA: TGCAGTGCTAGAGAAGGGGGCAACACTGAAGCTTTCTTT. This gives the protein CSAREGGNTEAFF.

This sequence joins TRBV6-4 and TRBJ2-4, with TRBD2 identical over 8 bases. The germline V gene encodes CDR1 MRHNA and CDR2 SNTAGT. Unmatched junction bases numbered 4, after V lost 3 bases and J lost 6 bases. The CDR3 runs 14 residues. The CDR3 sequence: CASSELAGGNIQYF. CDR3 sequence (DNA): TGTGCCAGCAGTGAATTGGCGGGAGGAAACATTCAGTACTTC.

This chain joins TRBV7-2 and TRBJ1-6, with TRBD1 as a possible D gene (5 bases). CDR1 is SGHTA, CDR2 FQGNSA, per germline. V lost 1 base and J 9 bases, leaving 10 bases between the germline ends. There are 14 residues in the CDR3. Here the CDR3 DNA reads TGTGCCAGCAGCTTAGAACAGGAAGGTTCACCCCTCCACTTT. Translation gives CASSLEQEGSPLHF.

This clonotype has just a few counts. The gene calls are TRBV5-5 and TRBJ2-3, with a tentative D call TRBD2 (5 bases). Trimming took 1 base from V and 4 from J, leaving 10 bases between them. The CDR3 loop spans 14 amino acids. The V gene's germline CDR1 is SGHKS and CDR2 YYEKEE (reference sequence). The CDR3 DNA reads TGTGCCAGCAGCTTGCTGACCGGGGCAGATACGCAGTATTTT. Its protein product is CASSLLTGADTQYF.

The chain has TRBV6-2 or TRBV6-3 and TRBJ2-4; TRBD2 aligns across 7 bases. There are 15 residues in the CDR3. Trimming at V came to 2 bases and at J to 5 bases, leaving 6 bases not matched to a gene. Germline loops: CDR1 MNHEY, CDR2 SVGEGT. The CDR3 DNA reads TGTGCCAGCAGTTACGCGGGAGTGGCCCAAAACATTCAGTACTTC. It yields the protein CASSYAGVAQNIQYF.